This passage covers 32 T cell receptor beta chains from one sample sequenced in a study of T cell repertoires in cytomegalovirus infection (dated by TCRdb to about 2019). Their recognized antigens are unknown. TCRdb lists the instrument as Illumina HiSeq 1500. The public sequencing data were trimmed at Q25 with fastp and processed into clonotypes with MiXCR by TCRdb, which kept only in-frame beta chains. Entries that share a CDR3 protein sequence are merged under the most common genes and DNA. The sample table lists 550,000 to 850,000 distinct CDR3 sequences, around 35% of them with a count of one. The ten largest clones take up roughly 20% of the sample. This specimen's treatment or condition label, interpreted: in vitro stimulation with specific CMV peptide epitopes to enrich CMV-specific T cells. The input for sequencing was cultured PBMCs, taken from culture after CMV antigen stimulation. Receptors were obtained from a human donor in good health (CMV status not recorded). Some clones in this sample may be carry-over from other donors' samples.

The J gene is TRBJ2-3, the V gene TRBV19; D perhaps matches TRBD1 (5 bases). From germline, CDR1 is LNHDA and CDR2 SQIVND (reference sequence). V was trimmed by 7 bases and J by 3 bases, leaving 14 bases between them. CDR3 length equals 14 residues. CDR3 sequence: CASNHQGSTDTQYF. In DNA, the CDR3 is TGTGCCAGTAACCACCAGGGTTCAACAGATACGCAGTATTTT. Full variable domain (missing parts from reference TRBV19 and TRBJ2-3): DGGITQSPKYLFRKEGQNVTLSCEQNLNHDAMYWYRQDPGQGLRLIYYSQIVNDFQKGDIAEGYSVSREKKESFPLTVTSAQKNPTAFYLCASNHQGSTDTQYFGPGTRLTVL.

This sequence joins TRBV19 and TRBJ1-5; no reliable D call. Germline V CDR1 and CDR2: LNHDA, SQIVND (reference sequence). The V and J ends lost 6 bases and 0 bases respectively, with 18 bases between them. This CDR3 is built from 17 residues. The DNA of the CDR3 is TGTGCCAGTAGCCACCGCCGAACAATTTATAGCAATCAGCCCCAGCATTTT. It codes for CASSHRRTIYSNQPQHF.

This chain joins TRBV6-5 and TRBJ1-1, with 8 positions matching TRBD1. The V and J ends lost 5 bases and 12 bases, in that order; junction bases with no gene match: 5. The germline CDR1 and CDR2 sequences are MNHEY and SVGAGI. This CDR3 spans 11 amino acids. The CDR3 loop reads CASSRDRRTFF. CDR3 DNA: TGTGCCAGCAGTCGGGACAGGAGAACTTTCTTT.

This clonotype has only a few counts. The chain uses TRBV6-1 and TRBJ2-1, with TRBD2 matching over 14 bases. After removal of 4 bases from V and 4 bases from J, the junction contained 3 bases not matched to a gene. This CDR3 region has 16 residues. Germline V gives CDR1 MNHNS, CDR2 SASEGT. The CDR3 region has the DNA TGTGCCAGCAGTGCTGGACTAGCGGGGGGATACAATGAGCAGTTCTTC. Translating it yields CASSAGLAGGYNEQFF.

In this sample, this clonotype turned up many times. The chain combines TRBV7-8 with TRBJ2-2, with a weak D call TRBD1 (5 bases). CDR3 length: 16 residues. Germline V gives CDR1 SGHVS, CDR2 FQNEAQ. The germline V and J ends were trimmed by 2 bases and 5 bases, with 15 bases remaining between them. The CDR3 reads CASSLSAGRLTGELFF. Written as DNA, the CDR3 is TGTGCCAGCAGCTTATCGGCAGGGCGGCTTACCGGGGAGCTGTTTTTT.

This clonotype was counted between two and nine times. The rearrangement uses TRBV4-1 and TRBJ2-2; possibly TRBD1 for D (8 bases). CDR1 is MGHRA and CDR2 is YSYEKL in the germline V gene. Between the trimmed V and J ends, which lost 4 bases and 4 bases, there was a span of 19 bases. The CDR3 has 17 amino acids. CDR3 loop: CASSLSRGRGTTGELFF. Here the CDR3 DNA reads TGCGCCAGCAGCCTAAGCAGGGGGCGGGGGACCACCGGGGAGCTGTTTTTT.

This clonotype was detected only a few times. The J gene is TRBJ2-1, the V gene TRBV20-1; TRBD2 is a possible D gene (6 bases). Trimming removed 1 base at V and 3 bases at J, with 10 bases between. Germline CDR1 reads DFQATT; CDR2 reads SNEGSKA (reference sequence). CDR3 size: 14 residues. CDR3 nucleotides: TGCAGTGCTAGAGCGGGAGCTGTCTACAATGAGCAGTTCTTC. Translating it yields CSARAGAVYNEQFF.

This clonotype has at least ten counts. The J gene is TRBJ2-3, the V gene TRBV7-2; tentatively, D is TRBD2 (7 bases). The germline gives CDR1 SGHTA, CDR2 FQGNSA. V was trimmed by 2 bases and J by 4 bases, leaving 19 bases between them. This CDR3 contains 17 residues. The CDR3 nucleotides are TGTGCCAGCAGCTTAAGCTCTTGGGGGGGCCGCCCAGATACGCAGTATTTT. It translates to CASSLSSWGGRPDTQYF.

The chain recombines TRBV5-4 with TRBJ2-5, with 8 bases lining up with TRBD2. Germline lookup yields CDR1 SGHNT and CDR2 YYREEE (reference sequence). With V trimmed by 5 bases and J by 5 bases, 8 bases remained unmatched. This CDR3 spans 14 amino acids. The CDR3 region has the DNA TGTGCCAGCAGTCCGGGTCCGGGGGGGGAGACCCAGTACTTC. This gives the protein CASSPGPGGETQYF.

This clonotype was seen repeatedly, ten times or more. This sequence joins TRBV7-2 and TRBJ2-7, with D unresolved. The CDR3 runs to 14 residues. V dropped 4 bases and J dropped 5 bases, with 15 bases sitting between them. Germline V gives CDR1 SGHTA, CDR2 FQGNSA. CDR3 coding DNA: TGTGCCAGCAGCTCGGTAGACGGTCTGGACGAGCAGTACTTC. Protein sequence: CASSSVDGLDEQYF.

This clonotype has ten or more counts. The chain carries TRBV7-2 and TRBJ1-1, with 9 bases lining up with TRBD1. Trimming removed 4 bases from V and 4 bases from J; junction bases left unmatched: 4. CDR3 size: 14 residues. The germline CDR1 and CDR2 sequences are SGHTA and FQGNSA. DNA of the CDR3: TGTGCCAGCAGCTGGACAGGGGTGATCACTGAAGCTTTCTTT. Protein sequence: CASSWTGVITEAFF. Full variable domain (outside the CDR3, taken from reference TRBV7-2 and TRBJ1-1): GAGVSQSPSNKVTEKGKDVELRCDPISGHTALYWYRQSLGQGLEFLIYFQGNSAPDKSGLPSDRFSAERTGGSVSTLTIQRTQQEDSAVYLCASSWTGVITEAFFGQGTRLTVV.

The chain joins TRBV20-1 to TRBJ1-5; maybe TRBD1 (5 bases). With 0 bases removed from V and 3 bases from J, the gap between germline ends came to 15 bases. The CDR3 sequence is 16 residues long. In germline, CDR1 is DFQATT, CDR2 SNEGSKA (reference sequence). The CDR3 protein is CSARDGATLSNQPQHF. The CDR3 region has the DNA TGCAGTGCTAGAGATGGGGCCACCCTTTCCAATCAGCCCCAGCATTTT.

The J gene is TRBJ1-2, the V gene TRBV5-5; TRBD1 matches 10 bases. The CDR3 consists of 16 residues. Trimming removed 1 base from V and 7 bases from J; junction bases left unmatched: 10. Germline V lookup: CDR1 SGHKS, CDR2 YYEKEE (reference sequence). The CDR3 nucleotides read TGTGCCAGCAGCTTGTCAGGGACAGGGGACCTGTCTGGCTACACCTTC. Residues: CASSLSGTGDLSGYTF.

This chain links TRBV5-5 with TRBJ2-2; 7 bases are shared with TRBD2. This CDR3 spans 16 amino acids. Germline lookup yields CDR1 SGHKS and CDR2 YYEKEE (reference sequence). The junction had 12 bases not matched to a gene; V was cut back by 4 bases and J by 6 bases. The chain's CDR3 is CASSLTRGNGPGELFF. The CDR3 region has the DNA TGTGCCAGCAGCCTCACGCGGGGGAATGGCCCCGGGGAGCTGTTTTTT.

This chain's CDR3 is CASSLGGTGGEAFF. CDR3 bases: TGTGCCAGCAGCTTAGGCGGGACAGGGGGAGAAGCTTTCTTT. The chain recombines TRBV7-9 with TRBJ1-1; 11 nucleotides match TRBD1. There are 14 residues in the CDR3. The germline V gene has CDR1 SEHNR and CDR2 FQNEAQ (reference sequence). V gave up 1 base and J gave up 8 bases; unmatched junction bases: 3. Together with reference TRBV7-9 and TRBJ1-1, the CDR3 gives the full variable domain: DTGVSQNPRHKITKRGQNVTFRCDPISEHNRLYWYRQTLGQGPEFLTYFQNEAQLEKSRLLSDRFSAERPKGSFSTLEIQRTEQGDSAMYLCASSLGGTGGEAFFGQGTRLTVV.

Here the CDR3 DNA reads TGTGCCAGCAGCCCCTTTAGCGGCAATGAGCAGTTCTTC. Encoded protein: CASSPFSGNEQFF. V gene TRBV7-2 combines with J gene TRBJ2-1; the D gene is possibly TRBD2 (6 bases). Germline-derived CDR1 and CDR2 are SGHTA and FQGNSA. The V end was cut by 5 bases, the J end by 6 bases, with 11 bases between. CDR3 length equals 13 residues.

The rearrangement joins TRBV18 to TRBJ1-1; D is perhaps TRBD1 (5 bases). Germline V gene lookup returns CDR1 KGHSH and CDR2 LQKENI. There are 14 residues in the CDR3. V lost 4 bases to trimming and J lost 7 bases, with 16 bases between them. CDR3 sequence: CASSLRRDGDEAFF. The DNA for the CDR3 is TGTGCCAGCTCACTACGGCGGGACGGAGATGAAGCTTTCTTT.

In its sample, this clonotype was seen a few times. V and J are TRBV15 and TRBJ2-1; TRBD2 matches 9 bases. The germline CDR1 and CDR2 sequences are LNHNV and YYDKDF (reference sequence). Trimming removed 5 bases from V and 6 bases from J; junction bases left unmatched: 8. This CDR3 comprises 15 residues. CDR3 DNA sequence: TGTGCCACCAGCGCAAGACTAGCGGACCCCAATGAGCAGTTCTTC. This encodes CATSARLADPNEQFF.

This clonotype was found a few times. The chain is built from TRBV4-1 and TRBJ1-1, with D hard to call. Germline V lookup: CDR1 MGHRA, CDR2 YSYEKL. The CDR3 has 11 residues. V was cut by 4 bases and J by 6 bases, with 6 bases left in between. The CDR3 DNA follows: TGCGCCAGCAGCCCCCTTTCTGAAGCTTTCTTT. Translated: CASSPLSEAFF.

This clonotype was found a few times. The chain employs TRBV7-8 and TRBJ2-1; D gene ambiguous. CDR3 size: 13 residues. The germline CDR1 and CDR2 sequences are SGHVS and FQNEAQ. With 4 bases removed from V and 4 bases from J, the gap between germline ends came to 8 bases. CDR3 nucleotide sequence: TGTGCCAGCAGCTCACAGAGGTACAATGAGCAGTTCTTC. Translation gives CASSSQRYNEQFF.

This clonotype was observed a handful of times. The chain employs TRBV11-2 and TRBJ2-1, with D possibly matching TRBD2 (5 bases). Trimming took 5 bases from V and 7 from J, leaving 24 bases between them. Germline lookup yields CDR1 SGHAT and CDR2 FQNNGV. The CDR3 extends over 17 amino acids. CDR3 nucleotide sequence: TGTGCCAGCAGCATACTTTCCGGAGGAGGCGGCACTAATGAGCAGTTCTTC. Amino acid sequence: CASSILSGGGGTNEQFF.

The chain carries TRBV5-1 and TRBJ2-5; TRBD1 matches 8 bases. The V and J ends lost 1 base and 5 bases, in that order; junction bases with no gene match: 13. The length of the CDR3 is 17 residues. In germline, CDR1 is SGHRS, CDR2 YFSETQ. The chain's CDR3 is CASSLKVGQGRWETQYF. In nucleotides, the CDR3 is TGCGCCAGCAGCTTGAAGGTTGGACAGGGCCGATGGGAGACCCAGTACTTC. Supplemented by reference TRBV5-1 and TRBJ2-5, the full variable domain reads KAGVTQTPRYLIKTRGQQVTLSCSPISGHRSVSWYQQTPGQGLQFLFEYFSETQRNKGNFPGRFSGRQFSNSRSEMNVSTLELGDSALYLCASSLKVGQGRWETQYFGPGTRLLVL.

CDR3 nucleotide sequence: TGCAGTGTAGCACCGGGCCCTCAAGAAAAACTGTTTTTT. Translation: CSVAPGPQEKLFF. The genes are TRBV20-1 and TRBJ1-4, with D unresolved. V lost 7 bases and J 8 bases, leaving 17 bases between the germline ends. This CDR3 has 13 residues. Germline CDR1 DFQATT, CDR2 SNEGSKA (reference sequence).

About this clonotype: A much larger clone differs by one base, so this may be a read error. CDR3 nucleotides: TGTGCCAGCAGCATGACAGGGGGCGCGTGGGGCTACACCTTC. It translates to CASSMTGGAWGYTF. The chain combines TRBV7-2 with TRBJ1-2, with 10 nucleotides matching TRBD1. The CDR3 is 14 residues long. Looked up from germline, CDR1 is SGHTA and CDR2 is FQGNSA. V lost 5 bases and J lost 8; bases outside the gene matches: 8.

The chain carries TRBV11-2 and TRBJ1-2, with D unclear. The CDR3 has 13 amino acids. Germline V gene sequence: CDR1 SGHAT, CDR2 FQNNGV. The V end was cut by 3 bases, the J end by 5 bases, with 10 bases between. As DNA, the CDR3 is TGTGCCAGCAGCTTGGTAACAGCTTATGGCTACACCTTC. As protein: CASSLVTAYGYTF.

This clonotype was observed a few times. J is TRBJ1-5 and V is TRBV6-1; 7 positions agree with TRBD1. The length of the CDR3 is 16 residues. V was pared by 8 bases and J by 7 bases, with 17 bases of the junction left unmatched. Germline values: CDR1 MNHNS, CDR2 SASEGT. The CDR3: CASSARGTAQGQPQHF. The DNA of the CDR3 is TGTGCCAGCTCCGCCCGAGGGACAGCACAAGGGCAGCCCCAGCATTTT.

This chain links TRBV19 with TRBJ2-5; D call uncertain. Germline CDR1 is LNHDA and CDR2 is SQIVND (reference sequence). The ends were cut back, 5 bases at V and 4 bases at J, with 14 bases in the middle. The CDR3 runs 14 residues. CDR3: CASSERLLGETQYF. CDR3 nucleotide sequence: TGTGCCAGTAGTGAACGGCTCCTCGGAGAGACCCAGTACTTC.

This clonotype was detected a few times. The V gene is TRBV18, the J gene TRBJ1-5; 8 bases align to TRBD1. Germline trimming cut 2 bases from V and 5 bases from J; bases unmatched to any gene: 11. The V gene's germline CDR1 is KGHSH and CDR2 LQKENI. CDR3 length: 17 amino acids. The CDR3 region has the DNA TGTGCCAGCTCACCAAGGGGCGGACAGGGAGTTTATCAGCCCCAGCATTTT. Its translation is CASSPRGGQGVYQPQHF. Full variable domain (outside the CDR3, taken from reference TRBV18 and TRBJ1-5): NAGVMQNPRHLVRRRGQEARLRCSPMKGHSHVYWYRQLPEEGLKFMVYLQKENIIDESGMPKERFSAEFPKEGPSILRIQQVVRGDSAAYFCASSPRGGQGVYQPQHFGDGTRLSIL.

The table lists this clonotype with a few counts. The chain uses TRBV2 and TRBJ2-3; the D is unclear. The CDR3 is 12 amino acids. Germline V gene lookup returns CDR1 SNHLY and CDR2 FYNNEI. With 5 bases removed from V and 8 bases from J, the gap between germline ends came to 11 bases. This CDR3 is CASSPLLGTQYF. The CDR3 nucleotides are TGTGCCAGCAGTCCCCTACTGGGTACGCAGTATTTT.

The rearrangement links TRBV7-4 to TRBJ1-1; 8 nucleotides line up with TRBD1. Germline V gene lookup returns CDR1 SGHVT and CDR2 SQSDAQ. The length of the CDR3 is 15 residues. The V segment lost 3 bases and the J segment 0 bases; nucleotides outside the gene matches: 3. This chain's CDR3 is CASSFWTGMNTEAFF. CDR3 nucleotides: TGTGCCAGCAGCTTTTGGACAGGGATGAACACTGAAGCTTTCTTT.

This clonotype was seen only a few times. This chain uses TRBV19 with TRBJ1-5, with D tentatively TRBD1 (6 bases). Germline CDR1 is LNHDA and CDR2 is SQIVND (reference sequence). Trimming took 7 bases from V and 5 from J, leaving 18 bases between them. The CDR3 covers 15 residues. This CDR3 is CASKKQGGTYQPQHF. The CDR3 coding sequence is TGTGCCAGTAAGAAACAGGGAGGGACCTATCAGCCCCAGCATTTT.

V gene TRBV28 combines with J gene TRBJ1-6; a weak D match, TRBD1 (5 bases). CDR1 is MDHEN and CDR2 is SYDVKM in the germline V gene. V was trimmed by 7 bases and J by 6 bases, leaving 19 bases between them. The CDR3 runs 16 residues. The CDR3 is CASMGTATGFNSPLHF. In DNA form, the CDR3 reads TGTGCCAGCATGGGGACTGCCACCGGCTTTAATTCACCCCTCCACTTT.